Listed below are T cell receptor beta chains from one sample, sequenced in a study of CD8+CD57+ T cells in acquired aplastic anemia. TCRdb fed the reads into MiXCR, producing one record per CDR3 protein. This sample has about 190,000 distinct CDR3 sequences, with less than 60% found just once. The sample was sorted CD4+, CD8+, or CD8+CD57+ T cells (not recorded which) from PBMCs. All receptors derive from a human donor with aplastic anemia. The CDR3 runs from the conserved cysteine through the conserved F or W. D genes are given only for firm matches. Rows give clone size only sometimes, using once, few, many, or a class for an expanded clone.

v_gene: TRBV4-1
abundance: few
j_gene: TRBJ2-4
d_gene: .
CDR3nt: TGCGCCAGCAGCCAAGAGGGACCCTGGATAGCCAAAAACATTCAGTACTTC
CDR3aa: CASSQEGPWIAKNIQYF

v_gene: TRBV2
abundance: many
j_gene: TRBJ2-7
d_gene: .
CDR3nt: TGTGCCAGCAATATAGAATACGAGCAGTACTTC
CDR3aa: CASNIEYEQYF

v_gene: TRBV20-1
abundance: .
j_gene: TRBJ2-7
d_gene: .
CDR3nt: TGCAGTGCTAGACCGGACACTGCCTACGAGCAGTACTTC
CDR3aa: CSARPDTAYEQYF

v_gene: TRBV10-2
abundance: .
j_gene: TRBJ2-1
d_gene: .
CDR3nt: TGCGCCAGCAGTGAGTCGATGGAAAGGCGGTACAATGAGCAGTTCTTC
CDR3aa: CASSESMERRYNEQFF

v_gene: TRBV19
abundance: .
j_gene: TRBJ1-1
d_gene: .
CDR3nt: TGTGCCAGTTCCCGGACGAGAGGCACTGAAGCTTTCTTT
CDR3aa: CASSRTRGTEAFF

v_gene: TRBV24-1
abundance: .
j_gene: TRBJ2-1
d_gene: .
CDR3nt: TGTGCCACCAGTGAATCCCCTTATGAGCAGTTCTTC
CDR3aa: CATSESPYEQFF

v_gene: TRBV25-1
abundance: .
j_gene: TRBJ2-1
d_gene: .
CDR3nt: TGTGCCAGCAGCGATACGGGGCCCTACAATGAGCAGTTCTTC
CDR3aa: CASSDTGPYNEQFF

v_gene: TRBV7-7
abundance: few
j_gene: TRBJ2-5
d_gene: TRBD2
CDR3nt: TGTGCTAGCAGCTTATGGGGGGGAGGAGAGACCCAGTACTTC
CDR3aa: CASSLWGGGETQYF

v_gene: TRBV15
abundance: .
j_gene: TRBJ1-2
d_gene: .
CDR3nt: TGTGCCACCAGCAGACCCATGGACGGCTACTATGGCTACACCTTC
CDR3aa: CATSRPMDGYYGYTF

v_gene: TRBV24-1
abundance: .
j_gene: TRBJ2-1
d_gene: .
CDR3nt: TGTGCCACCAGTGCCCCGGCTGGGGGCCACAATGAGCAGTTCTTC
CDR3aa: CATSAPAGGHNEQFF

v_gene: TRBV10-3
abundance: .
j_gene: TRBJ2-3
d_gene: TRBD2
CDR3nt: TGTGCCATTTTTAGCGGGAGCCCCACAGATACGCAGTATTTT
CDR3aa: CAIFSGSPTDTQYF

v_gene: TRBV2
abundance: .
j_gene: TRBJ2-5
d_gene: .
CDR3nt: TGTGCCAGCAGTGGACTAGGGCTAGAGACCCAGTACTTC
CDR3aa: CASSGLGLETQYF

v_gene: TRBV20-1
abundance: .
j_gene: TRBJ1-2
d_gene: .
CDR3nt: TGCAGTGCTGTCAGGGGTGAGGGCTACACCTTC
CDR3aa: CSAVRGEGYTF

v_gene: TRBV5-1
abundance: .
j_gene: TRBJ1-6
d_gene: .
CDR3nt: TGCGCCAGCAGCTACGGCCGGGGGGGCACTTCACCCCTCCACTTT
CDR3aa: CASSYGRGGTSPLHF

v_gene: TRBV10-3
abundance: .
j_gene: TRBJ1-2
d_gene: .
CDR3nt: TGTGCCATCAGTTCCTCCGGGAGTTACACCTTC
CDR3aa: CAISSSGSYTF

v_gene: TRBV7-6
abundance: .
j_gene: TRBJ2-1
d_gene: .
CDR3nt: TGTGCCAGCTCGCGGACGGGGGAGTTCTTC
CDR3aa: CASSRTGEFF

v_gene: TRBV2
abundance: .
j_gene: TRBJ2-3
d_gene: .
CDR3nt: TGTGCCAGCAGCCCCGACCGGCCAGATACGCAGTATTTT
CDR3aa: CASSPDRPDTQYF

v_gene: TRBV19
abundance: .
j_gene: TRBJ1-4
d_gene: TRBD1
CDR3nt: TGTGCCAGTAGTATCGGGACAGCCAATGAAAAACTGTTTTTT
CDR3aa: CASSIGTANEKLFF

v_gene: TRBV29-1
abundance: .
j_gene: TRBJ1-1
d_gene: .
CDR3nt: TGCAGCGTTGAAAAGGTTCTCATGAACACTGAAGCTTTCTTT
CDR3aa: CSVEKVLMNTEAFF

v_gene: TRBV24-1
abundance: many
j_gene: TRBJ2-3
d_gene: TRBD1
CDR3nt: TGTGCCACCAGACCCACAGGGGCAGATACGCAGTATTTT
CDR3aa: CATRPTGADTQYF

v_gene: TRBV15
abundance: few
j_gene: TRBJ2-7
d_gene: .
CDR3nt: TGTGCCACTGCTGAGGGGCGAATAGCCCACTACGAGCAGTACTTC
CDR3aa: CATAEGRIAHYEQYF

v_gene: TRBV2
abundance: .
j_gene: TRBJ1-1
d_gene: .
CDR3nt: TGTGCCAGCAGAACGCGGATCGTGAGCACTGAAGCTTTCTTC
CDR3aa: CASRTRIVSTEAFF

v_gene: TRBV7-6
abundance: .
j_gene: TRBJ2-7
d_gene: TRBD2
CDR3nt: TGTGCCAGCAGCCCATTGGCTAGCGGGTTCTACGAGCAGTACTTC
CDR3aa: CASSPLASGFYEQYF

v_gene: TRBV5-6
abundance: .
j_gene: TRBJ2-7
d_gene: .
CDR3nt: TGTGCCAGCAGCTTGGTCTCCATAGCCCACGAGCAGTACTTC
CDR3aa: CASSLVSIAHEQYF

v_gene: TRBV15
abundance: .
j_gene: TRBJ2-3
d_gene: TRBD2
CDR3nt: TGTGCCACCAGCGGAGGACTAGCGTATCCCACAGATACGCAGTATTTT
CDR3aa: CATSGGLAYPTDTQYF

v_gene: TRBV7-2
abundance: many
j_gene: TRBJ2-1
d_gene: .
CDR3nt: TGTGCCAGCAGCTCCTCCTCAGACTACAATGAGCAGTTCTTC
CDR3aa: CASSSSSDYNEQFF

v_gene: TRBV3-1
abundance: few
j_gene: TRBJ2-5
d_gene: .
CDR3nt: TGTGCCAGCAGCCAAGCACGGGGGTTTGGTGAGACCCAGTACTTC
CDR3aa: CASSQARGFGETQYF

v_gene: TRBV9
abundance: many
j_gene: TRBJ2-2
d_gene: .
CDR3nt: TGTGCCAGCAGCGCCCGGACGAACACCGGGGAGCTGTTTTTT
CDR3aa: CASSARTNTGELFF

v_gene: TRBV10-1
abundance: .
j_gene: TRBJ2-5
d_gene: TRBD2
CDR3nt: TGCGCCAGCAGTGATTGGGGAGGGTTGGCACAGACCCAGTACTTC
CDR3aa: CASSDWGGLAQTQYF

v_gene: TRBV13
abundance: .
j_gene: TRBJ2-1
d_gene: .
CDR3nt: TGTGCCAGCAGCTCGATAGACAATGAGCAGTTCTTC
CDR3aa: CASSSIDNEQFF

v_gene: TRBV11-1
abundance: .
j_gene: TRBJ2-5
d_gene: TRBD2
CDR3nt: TGTGCCAGCAGCTTACTCGCCGCTAGCGGGGGGGGAGAGACCCAGTACTTC
CDR3aa: CASSLLAASGGGETQYF

v_gene: TRBV6-1
abundance: many
j_gene: TRBJ2-7
d_gene: .
CDR3nt: TGTGCCAGCAGTGAAGCGATCGGATTCTACGAGCAGTACTTC
CDR3aa: CASSEAIGFYEQYF

v_gene: TRBV19
abundance: many
j_gene: TRBJ2-7
d_gene: TRBD1
CDR3nt: TGTGCCAGTAGGGGGACAGGCGGGGCCGAGCAGTACTTC
CDR3aa: CASRGTGGAEQYF

v_gene: TRBV20-1
abundance: .
j_gene: TRBJ2-7
d_gene: .
CDR3nt: TGCAGTGCTAGAGACACCTCCTACGAGCAGTACTTC
CDR3aa: CSARDTSYEQYF

v_gene: TRBV20-1
abundance: .
j_gene: TRBJ1-2
d_gene: .
CDR3nt: TGCAGTGCTAGTAGGGGGAGCGGCTACACCTTC
CDR3aa: CSASRGSGYTF

v_gene: TRBV19
abundance: many
j_gene: TRBJ2-2
d_gene: .
CDR3nt: TGTGCCAGTAGCCACACAGGGAGAGGGGAGCTGTTTTTT
CDR3aa: CASSHTGRGELFF

v_gene: TRBV4-3
abundance: many
j_gene: TRBJ2-7
d_gene: TRBD1
CDR3nt: TGCGCCAGCAGTCCGGACAGGGGGCTTGGCGAGCAGTACTTC
CDR3aa: CASSPDRGLGEQYF

v_gene: TRBV10-1
abundance: .
j_gene: TRBJ2-7
d_gene: TRBD2
CDR3nt: TGCGCCACCCCGAGGCGGCGGGAGAGCTCCTACGAGCAGTCCTTC
CDR3aa: CATPRRRESSYEQSF

v_gene: TRBV7-8
abundance: .
j_gene: TRBJ1-1
d_gene: .
CDR3nt: TGTGCCAGCAGCTTAATTATGGTTGGAGCTTTCTTT
CDR3aa: CASSLIMVGAFF

v_gene: TRBV20-1
abundance: .
j_gene: TRBJ2-7
d_gene: .
CDR3nt: TGCAGTGGTGGGAGGCGAGGCGAGCAGTACTTC
CDR3aa: CSGGRRGEQYF

v_gene: TRBV4-2
abundance: many
j_gene: TRBJ2-1
d_gene: TRBD2
CDR3nt: TGTGCCAGCAGCCAAGATCTGGCGGGAGGGCCAAGAAATGAGCAGTTCTTC
CDR3aa: CASSQDLAGGPRNEQFF

v_gene: TRBV20-1
abundance: few
j_gene: TRBJ2-5
d_gene: .
CDR3nt: TGCAGTGCTAGAGATCCGATTGGCCAAGAGACCCAGTACTTC
CDR3aa: CSARDPIGQETQYF

v_gene: TRBV28
abundance: .
j_gene: TRBJ1-5
d_gene: TRBD1
CDR3nt: TGTGCCAGCAGTTTAGGGGACAGGGGGCGACAGCCCCAGCATTTT
CDR3aa: CASSLGDRGRQPQHF

v_gene: TRBV7-9
abundance: .
j_gene: TRBJ2-7
d_gene: .
CDR3nt: TGCGCCAGCAGCTTGGCGTACGGAGAGCAGTACTTC
CDR3aa: CASSLAYGEQYF

v_gene: TRBV7-9
abundance: .
j_gene: TRBJ1-6
d_gene: TRBD1
CDR3nt: TGTGCCAGCAGCCGAGGACAGGACTATTCACCCCTCCACTTT
CDR3aa: CASSRGQDYSPLHF

v_gene: TRBV6-1
abundance: .
j_gene: TRBJ1-1
d_gene: TRBD1
CDR3nt: TGTGCCAGCAGTACCGACAGGGTCGCTGAAGCTTTCTTT
CDR3aa: CASSTDRVAEAFF